This T cell receptor (beta chain) derives from a study of post-analysis software for immune sequencing data. Findings and caveats of the study: By F measure, samples from a shared preparation batch strongly co-clustered. Compared with controls, patients showed significantly lower normalized Chao1 diversity. About 5 TRBV segments (TRBV5-6, TRBV5-1 and TRBV20-1 among them) occurred more frequently in patients than in controls.

cDNA libraries of TCR beta carried unique molecular identifiers. When roughly 0.9 to 10 million T cells were used, they gave roughly 500,000 cDNA molecules. TCRdb analysed the PCR reads with MiXCR anew, one entry per CDR3 protein. The table lists more than 500,000 distinct CDR3 sequences, about a third of them singletons. This clonotype was found many times. Its antigen is unknown. V gave up 7 bases and J gave up 3 bases; unmatched junction bases: 14. This CDR3 region has 16 residues. Germline CDR1 reads MDHEN; CDR2 reads SYDVKM. This TCR came from a girl under 18 with multiple sclerosis. Sequencing input: blood. The chain is built from TRBV28 and TRBJ1-1; TRBD1 matches at 7 bases. The CDR3 protein is CASTPPRGHLDTEAFF. DNA for the CDR3: TGTGCCAGCACCCCCCCGAGGGGGCATCTCGACACTGAAGCTTTCTTT.